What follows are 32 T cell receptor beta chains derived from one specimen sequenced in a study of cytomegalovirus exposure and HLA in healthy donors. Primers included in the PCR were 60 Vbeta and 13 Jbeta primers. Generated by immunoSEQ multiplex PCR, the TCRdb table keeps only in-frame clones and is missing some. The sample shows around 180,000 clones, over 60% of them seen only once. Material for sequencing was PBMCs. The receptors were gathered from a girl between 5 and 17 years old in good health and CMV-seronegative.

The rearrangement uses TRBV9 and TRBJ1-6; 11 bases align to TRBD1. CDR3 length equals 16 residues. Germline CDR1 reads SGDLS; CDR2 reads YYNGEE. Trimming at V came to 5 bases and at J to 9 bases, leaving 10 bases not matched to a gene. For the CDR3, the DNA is TGTGCCAGCAGTTTGGACAGGGGGCGCTTGGGTTCACCCCTCCACTTT. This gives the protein CASSLDRGRLGSPLHF. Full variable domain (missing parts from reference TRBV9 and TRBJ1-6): DSGVTQTPKHLITATGQRVTLRCSPRSGDLSVYWYQQSLDQGLQFLIQYYNGEERAKGNILERFSAQQFPDLHSELNLSSLELGDSALYFCASSLDRGRLGSPLHFGNGTRLTVT.

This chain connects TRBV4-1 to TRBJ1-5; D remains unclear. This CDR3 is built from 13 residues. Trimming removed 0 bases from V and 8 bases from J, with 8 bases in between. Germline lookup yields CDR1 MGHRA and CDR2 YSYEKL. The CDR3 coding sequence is TGCGCCAGCAGCCAAGACCCGGAGGAGCCCCAGCATTTT. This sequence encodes CASSQDPEEPQHF.

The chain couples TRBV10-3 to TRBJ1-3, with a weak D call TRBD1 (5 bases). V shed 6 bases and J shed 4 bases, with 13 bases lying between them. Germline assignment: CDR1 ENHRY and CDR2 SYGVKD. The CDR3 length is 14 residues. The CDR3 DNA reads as TGTGCCATCAGGAGCCCAGGGTCCGGAAACACCATATATTTT. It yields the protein CAIRSPGSGNTIYF.

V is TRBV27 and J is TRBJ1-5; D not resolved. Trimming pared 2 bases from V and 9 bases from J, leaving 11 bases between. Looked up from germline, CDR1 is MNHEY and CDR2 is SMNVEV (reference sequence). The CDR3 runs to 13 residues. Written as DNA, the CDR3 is TGTGCCAGCAGTTTAGGGCCCTTACGGCCCCAGCATTTT. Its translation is CASSLGPLRPQHF.

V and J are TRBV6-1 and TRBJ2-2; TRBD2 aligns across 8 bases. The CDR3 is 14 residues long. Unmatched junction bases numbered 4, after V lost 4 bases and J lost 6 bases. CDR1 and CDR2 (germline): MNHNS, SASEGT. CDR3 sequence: CASSVKTSAGELFF. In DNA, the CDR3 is TGTGCCAGCAGTGTAAAGACTAGCGCCGGGGAGCTGTTTTTT.

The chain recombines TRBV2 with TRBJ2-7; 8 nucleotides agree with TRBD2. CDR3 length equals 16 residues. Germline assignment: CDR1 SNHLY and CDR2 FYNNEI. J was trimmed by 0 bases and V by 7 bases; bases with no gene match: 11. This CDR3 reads CASIPLGGGHSYEQYF. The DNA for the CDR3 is TGTGCCAGCATACCCCTCGGGGGGGGGCACTCCTACGAGCAGTACTTC.

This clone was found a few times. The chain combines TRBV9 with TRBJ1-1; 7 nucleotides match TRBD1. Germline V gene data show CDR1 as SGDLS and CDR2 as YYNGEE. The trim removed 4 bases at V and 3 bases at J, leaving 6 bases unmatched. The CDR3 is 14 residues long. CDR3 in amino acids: CASSPRQGHTEAFF. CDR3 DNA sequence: TGTGCCAGCAGCCCCCGACAGGGCCACACTGAAGCTTTCTTT.

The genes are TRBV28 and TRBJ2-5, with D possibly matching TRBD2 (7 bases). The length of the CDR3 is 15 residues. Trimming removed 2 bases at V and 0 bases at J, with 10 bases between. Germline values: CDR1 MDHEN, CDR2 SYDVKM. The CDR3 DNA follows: TGTGCCAGCAGTTTAGGGGGGGGCCACCAAGAGACCCAGTACTTC. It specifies CASSLGGGHQETQYF.

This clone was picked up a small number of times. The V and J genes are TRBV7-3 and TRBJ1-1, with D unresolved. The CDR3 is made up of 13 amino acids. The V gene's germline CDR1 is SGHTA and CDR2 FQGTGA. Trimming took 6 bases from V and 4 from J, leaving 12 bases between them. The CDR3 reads CASSSSEATEAFF. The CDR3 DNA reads TGTGCCAGCAGTTCCTCCGAGGCCACTGAAGCTTTCTTT.

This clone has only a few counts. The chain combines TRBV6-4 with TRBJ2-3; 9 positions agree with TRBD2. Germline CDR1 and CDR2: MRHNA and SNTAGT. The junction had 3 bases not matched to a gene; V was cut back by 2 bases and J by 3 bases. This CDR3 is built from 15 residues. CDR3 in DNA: TGTGCCAGCAGTGACGAAGCGGGGGGTACAGATACGCAGTATTTT. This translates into CASSDEAGGTDTQYF.

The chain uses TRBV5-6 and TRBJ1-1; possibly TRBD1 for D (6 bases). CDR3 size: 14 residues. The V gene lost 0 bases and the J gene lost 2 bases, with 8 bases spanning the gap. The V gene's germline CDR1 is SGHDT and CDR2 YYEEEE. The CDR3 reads CASSLEQGNTEAFF. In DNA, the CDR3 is TGTGCCAGCAGCTTGGAACAGGGTAACACTGAAGCTTTCTTT. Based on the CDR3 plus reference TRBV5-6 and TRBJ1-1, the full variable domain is DAGVTQSPTHLIKTRGQQVTLRCSPKSGHDTVSWYQQALGQGPQFIFQYYEEEERQRGNFPDRFSGHQFPNYSSELNVNALLLGDSALYLCASSLEQGNTEAFFGQGTRLTVV.

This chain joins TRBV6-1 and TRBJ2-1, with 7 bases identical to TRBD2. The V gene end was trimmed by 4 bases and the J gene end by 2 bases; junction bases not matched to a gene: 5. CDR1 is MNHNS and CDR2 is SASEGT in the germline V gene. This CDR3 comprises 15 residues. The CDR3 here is CASSAGGGTYNEQFF. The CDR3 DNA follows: TGTGCCAGCAGTGCGGGCGGGGGAACCTACAATGAGCAGTTCTTC.

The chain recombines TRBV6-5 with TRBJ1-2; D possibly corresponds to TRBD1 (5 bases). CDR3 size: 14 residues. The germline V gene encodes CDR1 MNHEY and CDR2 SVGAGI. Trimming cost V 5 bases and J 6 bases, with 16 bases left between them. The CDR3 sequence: CASSDYGRDDGYTF. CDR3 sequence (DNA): TGTGCCAGCAGTGATTACGGCAGGGATGATGGCTACACCTTC.

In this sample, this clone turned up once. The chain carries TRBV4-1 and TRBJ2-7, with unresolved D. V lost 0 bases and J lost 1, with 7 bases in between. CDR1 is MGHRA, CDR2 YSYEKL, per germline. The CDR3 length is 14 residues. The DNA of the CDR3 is TGCGCCAGCAGCCAAGACCCAGTGTCCTACGAGCAGTACTTC. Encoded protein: CASSQDPVSYEQYF.

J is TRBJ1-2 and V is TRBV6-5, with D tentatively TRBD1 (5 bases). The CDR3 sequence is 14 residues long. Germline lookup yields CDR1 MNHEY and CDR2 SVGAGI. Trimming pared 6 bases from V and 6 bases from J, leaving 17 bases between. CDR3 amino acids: CASRTLARGDGYTF. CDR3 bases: TGTGCCAGCAGAACATTGGCGCGGGGGGATGGCTACACCTTC.

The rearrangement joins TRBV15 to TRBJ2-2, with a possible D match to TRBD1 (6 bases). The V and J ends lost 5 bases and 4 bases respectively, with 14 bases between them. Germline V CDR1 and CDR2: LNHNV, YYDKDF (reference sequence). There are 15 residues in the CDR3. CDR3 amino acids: CATSEGKGVTGELFF. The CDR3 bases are TGTGCCACCAGCGAGGGGAAGGGGGTCACCGGGGAGCTGTTTTTT.

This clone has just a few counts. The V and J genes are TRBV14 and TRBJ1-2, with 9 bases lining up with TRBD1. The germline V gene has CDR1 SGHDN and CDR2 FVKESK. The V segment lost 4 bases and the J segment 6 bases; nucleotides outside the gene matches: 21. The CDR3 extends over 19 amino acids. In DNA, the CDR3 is TGTGCCAGCAGCCCCAATGTCGGTTGGGGGACAGGGCTGTTACATGGCTACACCTTC. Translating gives CASSPNVGWGTGLLHGYTF.

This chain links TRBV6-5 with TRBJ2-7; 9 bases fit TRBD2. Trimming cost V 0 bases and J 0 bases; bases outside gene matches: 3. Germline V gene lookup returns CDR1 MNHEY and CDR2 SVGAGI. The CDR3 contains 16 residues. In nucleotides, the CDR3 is TGTGCCAGCAGTTACTCGAGAGCGGGGGGCTCCTACGAGCAGTACTTC. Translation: CASSYSRAGGSYEQYF.

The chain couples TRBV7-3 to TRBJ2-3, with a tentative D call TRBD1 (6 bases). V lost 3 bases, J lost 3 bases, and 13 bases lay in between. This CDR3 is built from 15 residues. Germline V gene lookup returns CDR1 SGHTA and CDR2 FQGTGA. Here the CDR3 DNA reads TGTGCCAGCAGCTTGCCAGGGGACCGAACAGATACGCAGTATTTT. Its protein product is CASSLPGDRTDTQYF.

Written as DNA, the CDR3 is TGCGCCAGCAGCCAAGAGGAACGGACTTTTTATCCCCAGCATTTT. It is translated as CASSQEERTFYPQHF. The chain couples TRBV4-1 to TRBJ1-5, with unresolved D. CDR3 size: 15 residues. Trimming stripped 0 bases from V and 10 bases from J, with 16 bases between. Germline CDR1 reads MGHRA; CDR2 reads YSYEKL.

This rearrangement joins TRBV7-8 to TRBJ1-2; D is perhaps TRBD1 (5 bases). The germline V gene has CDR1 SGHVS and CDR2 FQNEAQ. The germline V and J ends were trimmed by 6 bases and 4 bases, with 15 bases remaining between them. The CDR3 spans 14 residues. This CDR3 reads CASSKNGGGYGYTF. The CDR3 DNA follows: TGTGCCAGCAGTAAGAATGGGGGAGGCTATGGCTACACCTTC.

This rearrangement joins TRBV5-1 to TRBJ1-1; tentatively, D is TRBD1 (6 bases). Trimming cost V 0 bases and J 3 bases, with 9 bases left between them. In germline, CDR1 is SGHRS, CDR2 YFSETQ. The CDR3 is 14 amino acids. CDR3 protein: CASSLGQDHTEAFF. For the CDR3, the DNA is TGCGCCAGCAGCTTGGGACAGGATCACACTGAAGCTTTCTTT. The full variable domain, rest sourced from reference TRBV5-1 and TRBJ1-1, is KAGVTQTPRYLIKTRGQQVTLSCSPISGHRSVSWYQQTPGQGLQFLFEYFSETQRNKGNFPGRFSGRQFSNSRSEMNVSTLELGDSALYLCASSLGQDHTEAFFGQGTRLTVV.

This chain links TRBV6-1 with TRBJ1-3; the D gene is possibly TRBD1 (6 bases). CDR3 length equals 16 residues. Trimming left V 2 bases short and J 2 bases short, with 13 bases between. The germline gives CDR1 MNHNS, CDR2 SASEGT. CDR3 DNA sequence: TGTGCCAGCAGTGAAAGTGGCGGGGGCGCTGGAAACACCATATATTTT. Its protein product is CASSESGGGAGNTIYF.

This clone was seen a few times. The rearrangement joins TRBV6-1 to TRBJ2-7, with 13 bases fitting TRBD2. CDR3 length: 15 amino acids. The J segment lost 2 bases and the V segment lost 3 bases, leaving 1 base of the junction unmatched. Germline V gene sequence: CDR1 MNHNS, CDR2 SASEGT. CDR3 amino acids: CASSEGLAGTYEQYF. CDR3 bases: TGTGCCAGCAGTGAGGGACTAGCGGGGACCTACGAGCAGTACTTC.

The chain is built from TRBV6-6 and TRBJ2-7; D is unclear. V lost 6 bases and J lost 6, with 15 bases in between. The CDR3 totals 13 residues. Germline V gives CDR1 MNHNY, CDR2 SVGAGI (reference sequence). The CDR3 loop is CASSEQTPGEQYF. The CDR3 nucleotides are TGTGCCAGCAGCGAGCAAACCCCGGGCGAGCAGTACTTC.

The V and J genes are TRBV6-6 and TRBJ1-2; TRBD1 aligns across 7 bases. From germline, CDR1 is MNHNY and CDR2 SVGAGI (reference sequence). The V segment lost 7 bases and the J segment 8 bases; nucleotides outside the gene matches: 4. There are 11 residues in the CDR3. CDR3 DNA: TGTGCCAGCATCCTCAGGGGGGGCTACACCTTC. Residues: CASILRGGYTF.

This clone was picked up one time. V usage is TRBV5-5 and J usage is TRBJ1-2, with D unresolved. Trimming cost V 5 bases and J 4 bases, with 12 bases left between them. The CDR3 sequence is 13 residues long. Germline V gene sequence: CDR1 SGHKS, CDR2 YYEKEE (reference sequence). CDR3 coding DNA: TGTGCCAGCAGATGGGAGGGTCTCTATGGCTACACCTTC. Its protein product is CASRWEGLYGYTF.

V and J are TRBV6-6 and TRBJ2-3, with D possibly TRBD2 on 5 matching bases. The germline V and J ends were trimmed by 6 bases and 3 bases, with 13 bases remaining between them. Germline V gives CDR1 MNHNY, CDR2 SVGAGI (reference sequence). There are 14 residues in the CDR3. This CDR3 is CASSVRGATDTQYF. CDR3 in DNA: TGTGCCAGCAGCGTACGGGGTGCTACAGATACGCAGTATTTT.

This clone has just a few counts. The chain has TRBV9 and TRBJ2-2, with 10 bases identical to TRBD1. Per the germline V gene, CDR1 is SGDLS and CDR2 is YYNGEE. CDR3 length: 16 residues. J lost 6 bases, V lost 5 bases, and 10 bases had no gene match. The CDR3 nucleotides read TGTGCCAGCAGACCTCCGGGGACAGGGGATTCCGGGGAGCTGTTTTTT. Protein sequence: CASRPPGTGDSGELFF.

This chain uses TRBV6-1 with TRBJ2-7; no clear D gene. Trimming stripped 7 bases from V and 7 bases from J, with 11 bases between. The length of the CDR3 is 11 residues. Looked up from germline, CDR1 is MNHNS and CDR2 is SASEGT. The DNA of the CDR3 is TGTGCCAGCATAGAGGCTTTGGAGCAGTACTTC. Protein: CASIEALEQYF.

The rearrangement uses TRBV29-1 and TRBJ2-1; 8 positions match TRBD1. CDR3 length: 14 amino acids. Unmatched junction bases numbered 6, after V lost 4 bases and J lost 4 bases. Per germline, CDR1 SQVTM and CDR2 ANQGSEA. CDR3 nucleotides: TGCAGCGTTGGAATCGGACAGGGATACAATGAGCAGTTCTTC. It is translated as CSVGIGQGYNEQFF.

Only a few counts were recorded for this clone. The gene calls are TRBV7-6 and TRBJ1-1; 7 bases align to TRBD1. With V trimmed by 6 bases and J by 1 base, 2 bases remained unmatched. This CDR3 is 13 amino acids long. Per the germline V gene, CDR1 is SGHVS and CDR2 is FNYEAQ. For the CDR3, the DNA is TGTGCCAGCAGTCGACAGGGGAACACTGAAGCTTTCTTT. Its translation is CASSRQGNTEAFF.